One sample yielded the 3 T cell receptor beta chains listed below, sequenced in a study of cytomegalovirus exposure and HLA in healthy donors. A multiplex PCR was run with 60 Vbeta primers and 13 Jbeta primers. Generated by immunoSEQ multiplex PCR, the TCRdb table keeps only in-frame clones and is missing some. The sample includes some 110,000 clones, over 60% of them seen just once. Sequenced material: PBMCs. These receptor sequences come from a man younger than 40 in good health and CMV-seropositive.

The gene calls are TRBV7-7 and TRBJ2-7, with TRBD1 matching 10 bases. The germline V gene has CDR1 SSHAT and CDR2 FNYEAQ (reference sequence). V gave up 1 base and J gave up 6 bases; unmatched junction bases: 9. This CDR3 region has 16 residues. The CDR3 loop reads CASSLGGDRGFSEQYF. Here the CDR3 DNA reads TGTGCCAGCAGCTTAGGGGGGGACAGGGGATTTTCCGAGCAGTACTTC.

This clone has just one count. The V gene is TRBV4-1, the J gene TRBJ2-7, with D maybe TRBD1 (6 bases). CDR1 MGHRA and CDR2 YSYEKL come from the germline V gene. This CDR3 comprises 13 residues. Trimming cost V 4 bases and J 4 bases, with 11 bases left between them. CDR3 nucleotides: TGCGCCAGCAGCCCCCAACAGGGATACGAGCAGTACTTC. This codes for CASSPQQGYEQYF.

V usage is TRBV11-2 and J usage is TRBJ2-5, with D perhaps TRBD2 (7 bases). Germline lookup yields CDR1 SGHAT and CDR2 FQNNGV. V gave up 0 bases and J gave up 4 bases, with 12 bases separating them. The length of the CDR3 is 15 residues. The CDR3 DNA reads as TGTGCCAGCAGCTTAGACGGGGGGCTGGGAGAGACCCAGTACTTC. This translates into CASSLDGGLGETQYF. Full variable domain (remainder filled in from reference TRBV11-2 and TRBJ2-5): EAGVAQSPRYKIIEKRQSVAFWCNPISGHATLYWYQQILGQGPKLLIQFQNNGVVDDSQLPKDRFSAERLKGVDSTLKIQPAKLEDSAVYLCASSLDGGLGETQYFGPGTRLLVL.